Below are 21 T cell receptor beta chains sequenced from a single sample in a study of monozygotic twins with inflammatory bowel disease. TCRdb processed the 5' RACE reads again and assigns one entry to each CDR3 protein, with no DNA. The listing records about 450,000 distinct CDR3 sequences. Sequenced input: blood. These receptor sequences come from a human donor with ulcerative colitis or Crohn's disease, or a healthy co-twin of an affected twin (not recorded which).

This chain uses TRBV20-1 with TRBJ2-2; TCRdb names TRBD2, which stays unverified in the absence of DNA. The CDR3 extends over 15 amino acids. Per the germline V gene, CDR1 is DFQATT and CDR2 is SNEGSKA (reference sequence). The CDR3 here is CSASASGGNTGELFF.

The chain has TRBV5-1 and TRBJ2-1. Per germline, CDR1 SGHRS and CDR2 YFSETQ. The CDR3 spans 14 residues. The CDR3 region is CASSGWMGSDEQFF. The full variable domain, completed using reference TRBV5-1 and TRBJ2-1, is KAGVTQTPRYLIKTRGQQVTLSCSPISGHRSVSWYQQTPGQGLQFLFEYFSETQRNKGNFPGRFSGRQFSNSRSEMNVSTLELGDSALYLCASSGWMGSDEQFFGPGTRLTVL.

The chain is built from TRBV20-1 and TRBJ2-5. Looked up from germline, CDR1 is DFQATT and CDR2 is SNEGSKA (reference sequence). The CDR3 is 14 residues long. This CDR3 reads CSARVETVQETQYF.

This chain links TRBV4-2 with TRBJ2-7; the TRBD2 assignment by TCRdb is unverifiable without DNA. The CDR3 is 16 residues long. The germline V gene encodes CDR1 LGHNA and CDR2 YNFKEQ. The CDR3 loop is CASSQGSGASAYEQYF.

The rearrangement joins TRBV7-3 to TRBJ1-2; TCRdb names TRBD1, which stays unverified in the absence of DNA. Per germline, CDR1 SGHTA and CDR2 FQGTGA. This CDR3 has 15 amino acids. This CDR3 reads CASSRVGGKDYGYTF.

CDR3 amino acids: CASSLDVDTGELFF. This chain joins TRBV5-1 and TRBJ2-2. Germline V lookup: CDR1 SGHRS, CDR2 YFSETQ. The CDR3 totals 14 residues.

The CDR3: CASSLGSTHNQPQHF. The chain joins TRBV12-3 or TRBV12-4 to TRBJ1-5. The CDR3 is 15 residues long.

The V and J genes are TRBV7-9 and TRBJ2-1; TCRdb designates TRBD2, a call that cannot be tested without DNA. Germline lookup yields CDR1 SEHNR and CDR2 FQNEAQ (reference sequence). This CDR3 comprises 12 residues. CDR3 protein: CASSWTSSEQFF.

The CDR3 sequence: CATSLGQQDNEQFF. The J gene is TRBJ2-1, the V gene TRBV18; the TRBD1 assignment by TCRdb is unverifiable without DNA. CDR1 is KGHSH, CDR2 LQKENI, per germline. The CDR3 is 14 residues long. Complete variable domain (other parts from reference TRBV18 and TRBJ2-1): NAGVMQNPRHLVRRRGQEARLRCSPMKGHSHVYWYRQLPEEGLKFMVYLQKENIIDESGMPKERFSAEFPKEGPSILRIQQVVRGDSAAYFCATSLGQQDNEQFFGPGTRLTVL.

The chain recombines TRBV7-2 with TRBJ1-5; with no DNA, the TCRdb D assignment of TRBD1 cannot be verified. Germline values: CDR1 SGHTA, CDR2 FQGNSA. The CDR3 totals 16 residues. CDR3 protein: CASSPTWTVSNQPQHF.

This rearrangement joins TRBV12-3 or TRBV12-4 to TRBJ2-1. The CDR3 covers 12 residues. The CDR3 loop is CASSLNYNEQFF.

The chain couples TRBV20-1 to TRBJ2-3; TCRdb reports TRBD2, a call that lacks DNA to check it against. The CDR3 extends over 17 amino acids. Per germline, CDR1 DFQATT and CDR2 SNEGSKA (reference sequence). The chain's CDR3 is CSASTSGIYGSTDTQYF.

The CDR3 protein is CASSSARVPWEQYF. V gene TRBV5-6 combines with J gene TRBJ2-7. CDR3 length: 14 residues. The germline V gene encodes CDR1 SGHDT and CDR2 YYEEEE.

V is TRBV6-5 and J is TRBJ2-2; absent DNA, TCRdb's TRBD1 call cannot be checked. The V gene's germline CDR1 is MNHEY and CDR2 SVGAGI. The CDR3 length is 12 residues. CDR3 sequence reads: CASSSRTGTVFF.

The V and J genes are TRBV29-1 and TRBJ2-7; TCRdb's D gene call, TRBD2, goes unchecked for lack of DNA. Germline V gives CDR1 SQVTM, CDR2 ANQGSEA. The CDR3 is 15 residues long. The CDR3 sequence: CSAVRGRDPTYEQYF.

The rearrangement links TRBV12-3 or TRBV12-4 to TRBJ2-4; TCRdb returns TRBD2, unconfirmable since there is no DNA. The length of the CDR3 is 15 residues. The CDR3 protein is CASRRAGGPKNIQYF.

This chain joins TRBV9 and TRBJ2-7; the D gene TCRdb calls, TRBD1, cannot be checked with no DNA. The CDR3 runs to 14 residues. The germline CDR1 and CDR2 sequences are SGDLS and YYNGEE. CDR3 sequence reads: CASSVSGQPQEQYF.

This chain uses TRBV20-1 with TRBJ2-3. This CDR3 comprises 13 residues. Germline lookup yields CDR1 DFQATT and CDR2 SNEGSKA (reference sequence). CDR3 region: CSARYYATDTQYF.

The chain has TRBV29-1 and TRBJ1-1. The length of the CDR3 is 13 residues. The germline CDR1 and CDR2 sequences are SQVTM and ANQGSEA. This CDR3 is CSVEGRLFTEAFF. The entire variable domain, with the rest obtained from reference TRBV29-1 and TRBJ1-1, is as follows: SAVISQKPSRDICQRGTSLTIQCQVDSQVTMMFWYRQQPGQSLTLIATANQGSEATYESGFVIDKFPISRPNLTFSTLTVSNMSPEDSSIYLCSVEGRLFTEAFFGQGTRLTVV.

This sequence joins TRBV11-2 and TRBJ2-1; the TCRdb D gene call, TRBD2, has no DNA to confirm it. Germline V lookup: CDR1 SGHAT, CDR2 FQNNGV. The CDR3 contains 16 residues. The CDR3 is CASSLIGLPLLSQQFF.

The V gene is TRBV12-3 or TRBV12-4, the J gene TRBJ1-1; TCRdb names TRBD1, which stays unverified in the absence of DNA. This CDR3 is 15 amino acids long. CDR3 sequence reads: CASSLSGDLNTEAFF.